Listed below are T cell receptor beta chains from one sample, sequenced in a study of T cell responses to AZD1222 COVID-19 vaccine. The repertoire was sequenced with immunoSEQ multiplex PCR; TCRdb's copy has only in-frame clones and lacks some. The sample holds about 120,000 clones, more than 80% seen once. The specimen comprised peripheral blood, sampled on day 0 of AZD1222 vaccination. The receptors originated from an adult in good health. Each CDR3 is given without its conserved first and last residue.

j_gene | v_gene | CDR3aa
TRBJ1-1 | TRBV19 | ASSIGQTEAF
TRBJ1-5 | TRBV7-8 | ASSLSLTGWGNQPQH
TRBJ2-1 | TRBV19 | ASSMVGGDEQF
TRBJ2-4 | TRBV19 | ASSIGGRGRPNIQY
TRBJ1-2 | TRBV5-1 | ASSSRDPTYGYT
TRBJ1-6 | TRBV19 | ASSAGTGGDSPLH
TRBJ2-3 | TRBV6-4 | ASSATSGSTDTQY
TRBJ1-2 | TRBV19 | ASSIAGALNYGYT
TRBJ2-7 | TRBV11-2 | ASSPAGGAEQY
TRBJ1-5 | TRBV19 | ASSIFGEPQH
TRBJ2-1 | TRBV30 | AWSSGRGWNKQF
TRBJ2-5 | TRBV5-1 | ASSLGLAGETQY
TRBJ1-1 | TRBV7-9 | ASSPRNTEAF
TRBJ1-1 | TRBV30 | AWSHERDRGGSEAF